Below, 12 T cell receptor beta chains from the same sample are listed, as sequenced in a study of beta chain features in type 1 diabetes. Expressed TCRB transcripts were sequenced after all isolated RNA was converted to cDNA. Some clones are missing from TCRdb's copy, which holds only in-frame ones; the method was immunoSEQ multiplex PCR. This table has fewer than 450,000 clones, roughly 12% appearing once. Study-wide results and caveats: Shorter TCRB CDR3s, moderately but significantly so, marked every one of the four CD4+ subsets in Type 1 diabetes patients.

Their antigen targets remain unknown. Sequencing was carried out using naive CD4+ T cells from blood. These receptors originate from a woman younger than 30 with type 1 diabetes.

This chain uses TRBV29-1 with TRBJ2-1; TRBD2 agrees at 7 bases. Germline CDR1 is SQVTM and CDR2 is ANQGSEA. V trimming: 4 bases; J trimming: 8 bases; junction bases outside the gene matches: 5. This CDR3 has 12 residues. The CDR3 sequence is CSVGGRIDEQFF. CDR3 nucleotide sequence: TGCAGCGTTGGCGGGAGAATTGATGAGCAGTTCTTC.

This clone has more than one count but fewer than ten. This rearrangement joins TRBV20-1 to TRBJ1-2; D not certain. The length of the CDR3 is 10 residues. CDR1 is DFQATT, CDR2 SNEGSKA, per germline (reference sequence). Trimming cost V 4 bases and J 7 bases, with 7 bases left between them. This CDR3 reads CSANSGGYTF. The CDR3 DNA reads TGCAGTGCTAACAGCGGTGGCTACACCTTC.

This clone was counted between two and nine times. This chain joins TRBV5-4 and TRBJ2-1; TRBD2 might be the D (5 bases). Trimming removed 0 bases at V and 3 bases at J, with 10 bases between. Germline V gene lookup returns CDR1 SGHNT and CDR2 YYREEE (reference sequence). The CDR3 loop spans 15 amino acids. The DNA of the CDR3 is TGTGCCAGCAGCTTGGCGGGTCGGGGCTACAATGAGCAGTTCTTC. It translates to CASSLAGRGYNEQFF.

In its sample, this clone was seen once. CDR3 sequence: CASRREQAQETQYF. As DNA, the CDR3 is TGTGCCAGCAGGCGTGAACAGGCCCAAGAGACCCAGTACTTC. The V and J genes are TRBV6-5 and TRBJ2-5; D may be TRBD1 (5 bases). The CDR3 is 14 amino acids. Trimming took 6 bases from V and 1 from J, leaving 12 bases between them. Germline values: CDR1 MNHEY, CDR2 SVGAGI.

This clone has only a few counts. The CDR3 loop reads CAGSSSYEQYF. CDR3 bases: TGTGCCGGTTCTAGCTCCTACGAGCAGTACTTC. The chain is built from TRBV28 and TRBJ2-7; D is uncertain. The germline V gene encodes CDR1 MDHEN and CDR2 SYDVKM. Trimming shortened V by 11 bases and J by 0 bases, and 8 bases separated the two germline ends. The CDR3 loop spans 11 amino acids.

CDR3 in DNA: TGTGCCATCAGTGAGGCGGCAGGGTCTCCGTCTGGGGCCAACGTCCTGACTTTC. Its translation: CAISEAAGSPSGANVLTF. The chain uses TRBV10-3 and TRBJ2-6; maybe TRBD1 (5 bases). CDR3 length: 18 residues. Germline V lookup: CDR1 ENHRY, CDR2 SYGVKD. Trimming took off 2 bases at V and 1 base at J, with 15 bases between the two ends.

The V and J genes are TRBV5-6 and TRBJ1-2; TRBD1 is a possible D gene (5 bases). The germline V and J ends were trimmed by 4 bases and 2 bases, with 18 bases remaining between them. The CDR3 extends over 16 amino acids. Per the germline V gene, CDR1 is SGHDT and CDR2 is YYEEEE. CDR3 sequence (DNA): TGTGCCAGCAGCCTATCGGCAGGGCCGGTAAACTATGGCTACACCTTC. It yields the protein CASSLSAGPVNYGYTF.

The sample holds a few counts of this clone. The V gene is TRBV25-1, the J gene TRBJ2-5, with a tentative D call TRBD1 (5 bases). Deletions cut 6 bases from V and 0 bases from J, with 11 bases between. The CDR3 sequence is 14 residues long. CDR1 is MGHDK and CDR2 is SYGVNS in the germline V gene. The CDR3 loop is CASSQDRNQETQYF. CDR3 sequence (DNA): TGTGCCAGCAGCCAAGACAGAAACCAAGAGACCCAGTACTTC.

The chain employs TRBV28 and TRBJ1-5; TRBD1 matches at 8 bases. CDR3 length: 15 residues. CDR1 is MDHEN, CDR2 SYDVKM, per germline. V dropped 8 bases and J dropped 2; count of bases not matched to a gene: 8. This chain's CDR3 is CASRSSGGGNQPQHF. The CDR3 region has the DNA TGTGCCAGCCGAAGCTCAGGGGGCGGCAATCAGCCCCAGCATTTT.

J is TRBJ2-1 and V is TRBV7-7; 10 bases fit TRBD2. V lost 3 bases, J lost 7 bases, and 6 bases stayed unmatched. Germline lookup yields CDR1 SSHAT and CDR2 FNYEAQ (reference sequence). The CDR3 is 15 residues long. In DNA form, the CDR3 reads TGTGCCAGCAGCTTCGGGACTAGCGATTCGAATGAGCAGTTCTTC. Protein product: CASSFGTSDSNEQFF.

This clone has more than one count but fewer than ten. The chain uses TRBV6-6 and TRBJ2-4; TRBD2 matches at 11 bases. CDR1 and CDR2 (germline): MNHNY, SVGAGI (reference sequence). Losses at the gene ends were 6 bases for V and 6 bases for J; bases not matched to a gene: 4. The CDR3 is 14 amino acids. CDR3 sequence: CASSPGTSGNIQYF. CDR3 nucleotides: TGTGCCAGCAGCCCGGGGACTAGCGGAAACATTCAGTACTTC.

This clone has more than one count but fewer than ten. This sequence joins TRBV6-5 and TRBJ1-2, with 7 bases fitting TRBD1. The CDR3 contains 14 residues. Looked up from germline, CDR1 is MNHEY and CDR2 is SVGAGI. J lost 2 bases, V lost 4 bases, and 4 bases had no gene match. The CDR3 coding sequence is TGTGCCAGCAGTTCTCAACAGGGGAACTATGGCTACACCTTC. Residues: CASSSQQGNYGYTF.